The entry below gives a single T cell receptor beta chain sequence along with its context. Using immunoSEQ multiplex PCR, the repertoire was profiled, and TCRdb retains in-frame clones only, with some absent. This sample has around 35,000 clones, with almost 95% found just once. These data originate in a study of T cell changes during pregnancy in multiple sclerosis. This CDR3 region has 15 residues. Looked up from germline, CDR1 is SGHVS and CDR2 is FQNEAQ. Between the trimmed V and J ends, which lost 1 base and 4 bases, there was a span of 11 bases. This receptor was identified in a female donor with multiple sclerosis, enrolled in a pregnancy study. The chain combines TRBV7-8 with TRBJ1-3; D is uncertain. The sequenced material came from PBMCs (not recorded whether the cells were cultured). The CDR3 spells CASSLVLSLGNTIYF. CDR3 coding DNA: TGTGCCAGCAGCTTAGTACTTTCTCTGGGAAACACCATATATTTT.